This T cell receptor beta chain is from a study of T cell changes during pregnancy in multiple sclerosis. TCRdb keeps only in-frame clones here, not all; method: immunoSEQ multiplex PCR. In the table there are just over 20,000 clones, 70% to 90% of which are singletons. The V end was cut by 1 base, the J end by 1 base, with 10 bases between. The CDR3 contains 15 residues. Germline assignment: CDR1 SGHKS and CDR2 YYEKEE (reference sequence). The chain links TRBV5-5 to TRBJ2-3, with D possibly being TRBD1 (5 bases). The sequence came from a female donor in good health, enrolled as a control in a pregnancy study. The material was CD8+ T cells from peripheral blood mononuclear cells, obtained in the second trimester of pregnancy. The CDR3 sequence is CASSLREGGTDTQYF. CDR3 DNA sequence: TGTGCCAGCAGCTTGAGGGAAGGGGGCACAGATACGCAGTATTTT.